The 23 T cell receptor beta chains presented below share a single source sample, sequenced in a study of T cells in Graves' hyperthyroidism and ophthalmopathy. Amplified TCR beta CDR3 regions came from RNA transcripts. During a first-round RT-PCR of the TCR CDR3, the HTBI primer set was used. TCRdb reprocessed the multiplex PCR reads via MiXCR and lists one record per CDR3 protein. The sample has under 450,000 distinct CDR3 sequences; about 15% are singletons. The sequenced sample was blood. The receptors here all came from a woman aged 18-35 years with Graves' hyperthyroidism.

Many counts were recorded for this clonotype. The J gene is TRBJ1-1, the V gene TRBV11-1; 8 positions match TRBD1. Per the germline V gene, CDR1 is SGHAT and CDR2 is FQDESV (reference sequence). V dropped 6 bases and J dropped 6; count of bases not matched to a gene: 15. The CDR3 runs to 16 residues. CDR3 region: CASSLSGTGFIPEAFF. The CDR3, as DNA: TGTGCCAGCAGTTTATCCGGGACAGGTTTCATCCCTGAAGCTTTCTTT.

This clonotype was seen a single time. The junction differs from germline at one of its ends, possibly a read error. The chain couples TRBV28 to TRBJ2-6, with 11 nucleotides matching TRBD1. CDR3 size: 14 residues. Germline CDR1 is MDHEN and CDR2 is SYDVKM. The CDR3 DNA reads as TGTGCCAGCAGTCCCGGGACAGGGGGCAACGTCCTGACTTTC. This gives the protein CASSPGTGGNVLTF.

This clonotype has at least ten counts. V gene TRBV28 combines with J gene TRBJ2-7, with a weak D call TRBD1 (5 bases). CDR3 length: 15 amino acids. Germline V gives CDR1 MDHEN, CDR2 SYDVKM. V was shortened by 5 bases and J by 2 bases, with 16 bases between the two germline ends. The DNA for the CDR3 is TGTGCCAGCAGTCAACCCCAGGGATTGACCTACGAGCAGTACTTC. Translating it yields CASSQPQGLTYEQYF. The complete variable domain, with remaining parts taken from reference TRBV28 and TRBJ2-7, reads DVKVTQSSRYLVKRTGEKVFLECVQDMDHENMFWYRQDPGLGLRLIYFSYDVKMKEKGDIPEGYSVSREKKERFSLILESASTNQTSMYLCASSQPQGLTYEQYFGPGTRLTVT.

The count of this clonotype is one. V and J are TRBV6-5 and TRBJ2-3; 11 nucleotides align to TRBD2. The V segment lost 0 bases and the J segment 1 base; nucleotides outside the gene matches: 9. Germline CDR1 and CDR2: MNHEY and SVGAGI. The CDR3 contains 19 residues. The CDR3 region is CASSYSLHSGRGGTDTQYF. CDR3 in DNA: TGTGCCAGCAGTTACTCCCTGCATAGCGGGAGGGGCGGCACAGATACGCAGTATTTT.

This clonotype was observed at least ten times. CDR3 residues: CASSQGEFTEAFF. CDR3 sequence (DNA): TGTGCCAGCAGCCAGGGTGAGTTCACTGAAGCTTTCTTT. The chain links TRBV6-4 to TRBJ1-1; tentatively, D is TRBD1 (5 bases). V lost 6 bases and J 4 bases, leaving 12 bases between the germline ends. This CDR3 is built from 13 residues. The germline CDR1 and CDR2 sequences are MRHNA and SNTAGT.

This clonotype was counted a few times. The chain recombines TRBV7-2 with TRBJ2-7, with D uncertain. Trimming took off 1 base at V and 3 bases at J, with 10 bases between the two ends. This CDR3 contains 14 residues. CDR1 is SGHTA, CDR2 FQGNSA, per germline. The CDR3, as DNA: TGTGCCAGCAGCTTAGGGGCAGCCCGCTACGAGCAGTACTTC. Encoded protein: CASSLGAARYEQYF. Using reference TRBV7-2 and TRBJ2-7 for the parts outside the CDR3, the full variable domain is GAGVSQSPSNKVTEKGKDVELRCDPISGHTALYWYRQSLGQGLEFLIYFQGNSAPDKSGLPSDRFSAERTGGSVSTLTIQRTQQEDSAVYLCASSLGAARYEQYFGPGTRLTVT.

This clonotype appeared many times. This chain connects TRBV2 to TRBJ2-1, with D possibly being TRBD2 (5 bases). The CDR3 spans 13 residues. The germline V gene has CDR1 SNHLY and CDR2 FYNNEI. V shed 6 bases and J shed 2 bases, with 8 bases lying between them. Here the CDR3 reads CASSGEPYNEQFF. The CDR3 nucleotides are TGTGCCAGCAGCGGGGAACCCTACAATGAGCAGTTCTTC.

The J gene is TRBJ1-2, the V gene TRBV7-9, with D possibly matching TRBD1 (6 bases). The CDR3 is made up of 13 amino acids. V lost 5 bases and J lost 1, with 8 bases in between. The germline gives CDR1 SEHNR, CDR2 FQNEAQ (reference sequence). This CDR3 reads CASSAGVNYGYTF. CDR3 nucleotide sequence: TGTGCCAGCAGCGCAGGGGTTAACTATGGCTACACCTTC.

This clonotype was recorded a few times. The chain employs TRBV7-3 and TRBJ2-1; TRBD2 matches 10 bases. The CDR3 consists of 16 residues. The J segment lost 8 bases and the V segment lost 2 bases, leaving 9 bases of the junction unmatched. Per germline, CDR1 SGHTA and CDR2 FQGTGA. The DNA of the CDR3 is TGTGCCAGCAGCTTAGACCCGGGACTAGCGATCCATGAGCAGTTCTTC. It yields the protein CASSLDPGLAIHEQFF.

The rearrangement uses TRBV7-9 and TRBJ2-2; 8 nucleotides line up with TRBD2. The germline V gene has CDR1 SEHNR and CDR2 FQNEAQ (reference sequence). CDR3 length: 15 amino acids. J gave up 8 bases and V 3 bases, and 8 bases lay outside the gene matches. Here the CDR3 DNA reads TGTGCCAGCAGCTTCGTGCGGGGGGTGCTGGGGGAGCTGTTTTTT. Protein sequence: CASSFVRGVLGELFF.

This chain links TRBV18 with TRBJ1-4, with TRBD1 as a possible D gene (5 bases). V lost 1 base and J lost 0, with 18 bases in between. The CDR3 is 19 residues long. The V gene's germline CDR1 is KGHSH and CDR2 LQKENI. DNA for the CDR3: TGTGCCAGCTCACCACTCCGTCGAAGAGGGACGACAACTAATGAAAAACTGTTTTTT. Residues: CASSPLRRRGTTTNEKLFF.

This clonotype showed up just once. This chain joins TRBV3-1 and TRBJ2-7; 7 nucleotides align to TRBD1. Germline trimming cut 4 bases from V and 3 bases from J; bases unmatched to any gene: 9. The CDR3 spans 15 residues. From germline, CDR1 is LGHDT and CDR2 YNNKEL (reference sequence). The CDR3 loop reads CASSPTDRANYEQYF. As DNA, the CDR3 is TGTGCCAGCAGCCCGACCGACAGGGCAAACTACGAGCAGTACTTC.

This clonotype was seen a few times. This CDR3 reads CASSYSFDTQYF. The CDR3 nucleotides are TGTGCCAGCAGTTACTCTTTCGATACGCAGTATTTT. V gene TRBV6-2 or TRBV6-3 combines with J gene TRBJ2-3; D gene ambiguous. CDR1 is MNHEY, CDR2 SVGEGT, per germline. The CDR3 is 12 residues long. Trimming cost V 0 bases and J 6 bases, with 4 bases left between them.

This clonotype appeared many times. The rearrangement uses TRBV20-1 and TRBJ2-3; TRBD2 matches at 16 bases. Trimming at V came to 0 bases and at J to 2 bases, leaving 17 bases not matched to a gene. The CDR3 totals 22 residues. CDR1 and CDR2 (germline): DFQATT, SNEGSKA (reference sequence). CDR3: CSARDSSSGTSGGVLPTDTQYF. In nucleotides, the CDR3 is TGCAGTGCTAGAGATTCCTCGTCAGGGACTAGCGGGGGGGTCCTGCCCACAGATACGCAGTATTTT.

V is TRBV5-1 and J is TRBJ2-5, with a weak D call TRBD2 (6 bases). Trimming removed 0 bases from V and 4 bases from J, with 10 bases in between. The CDR3 is made up of 14 amino acids. Germline CDR1 SGHRS, CDR2 YFSETQ. The CDR3 DNA reads as TGCGCCAGCAGCTTGGGGCCAGCGGGAGAGACCCAGTACTTC. This encodes CASSLGPAGETQYF. Together with reference TRBV5-1 and TRBJ2-5, the CDR3 gives the full variable domain: KAGVTQTPRYLIKTRGQQVTLSCSPISGHRSVSWYQQTPGQGLQFLFEYFSETQRNKGNFPGRFSGRQFSNSRSEMNVSTLELGDSALYLCASSLGPAGETQYFGPGTRLLVL.

This clonotype was seen repeatedly, ten times or more. The chain joins TRBV20-1 to TRBJ1-1; perhaps TRBD1 as D (5 bases). Germline CDR1 is DFQATT and CDR2 is SNEGSKA (reference sequence). Trimming took off 7 bases at V and 10 bases at J, with 19 bases between the two ends. The CDR3 sequence is 12 residues long. The CDR3 sequence: CSVSGGGILAFF. For the CDR3, the DNA is TGCAGTGTCTCCGGGGGGGGAATCTTAGCTTTCTTT.

At least ten counts were recorded for this clonotype. This rearrangement joins TRBV5-1 to TRBJ1-2; 7 positions agree with TRBD1. The CDR3 has 14 amino acids. Trimming removed 6 bases from V and 1 base from J; junction bases left unmatched: 6. Germline values: CDR1 SGHRS, CDR2 YFSETQ. This chain's CDR3 is CASTIAGGNYGYTF. As DNA, the CDR3 is TGCGCCAGCACGATTGCAGGGGGTAACTATGGCTACACCTTC.

The J gene is TRBJ2-7, the V gene TRBV5-4, with a weak D call TRBD1 (6 bases). Germline loops: CDR1 SGHNT, CDR2 YYREEE (reference sequence). CDR3 length: 14 residues. V was shortened by 3 bases and J by 6 bases, with 16 bases between the two germline ends. CDR3 in amino acids: CASSWGLEEVEQYF. The CDR3 region has the DNA TGTGCCAGCAGCTGGGGGCTAGAGGAGGTCGAGCAGTACTTC.

This clonotype was seen many times. This rearrangement joins TRBV3-1 to TRBJ2-2; D remains unclear. Deletions cut 8 bases from V and 0 bases from J, with 13 bases between. CDR3 length: 15 amino acids. Germline loops: CDR1 LGHDT, CDR2 YNNKEL (reference sequence). CDR3 nucleotide sequence: TGTGCCAGCTCCTACTCAGACGCGAACACCGGGGAGCTGTTTTTT. Protein: CASSYSDANTGELFF.

This clonotype was counted only a few times. The rearrangement joins TRBV24-1 to TRBJ2-3, with 8 nucleotides matching TRBD2. The trim removed 5 bases at V and 1 base at J, leaving 4 bases unmatched. This CDR3 is built from 15 residues. Per the germline V gene, CDR1 is KGHDR and CDR2 is SFDVKD. DNA for the CDR3: TGTGCCACCAGTGCGGTTAGCGGGGGCACAGATACGCAGTATTTT. Translation gives CATSAVSGGTDTQYF.

This chain uses TRBV6-6 with TRBJ1-6, with D unclear. Germline CDR1 and CDR2: MNHNY and SVGAGI (reference sequence). V gave up 0 bases and J gave up 0 bases, with 15 bases separating them. The CDR3 sequence is 19 residues long. CDR3 loop: CASSYSTGGSSSYNSPLHF. The CDR3 DNA follows: TGTGCCAGCAGTTACTCGACGGGAGGGTCCAGCTCCTATAATTCACCCCTCCACTTT.

This clonotype was detected many times. V gene TRBV18 combines with J gene TRBJ2-1; D unresolved. This CDR3 has 15 residues. Germline V gives CDR1 KGHSH, CDR2 LQKENI. Trimming took 2 bases from V and 1 from J, leaving 9 bases between them. DNA for the CDR3: TGTGCCAGCTCACCAGGTTTCGCTTCCTACAATGAGCAGTTCTTC. This encodes CASSPGFASYNEQFF.

A remark on this clonotype: The junction departs from the called germline gene at one end, perhaps through a read error. The chain is built from TRBV7-9 and TRBJ2-7; TRBD2 aligns across 9 bases. This CDR3 contains 16 residues. Germline CDR1 and CDR2: SEHNR and FQNEAQ (reference sequence). This chain's CDR3 is CASSLAGQLKTYEQYF. The CDR3 DNA is TGTGCCAGCAGCCTAGCGGGACAGCTTAAGACCTACGAGCAGTACTTC. Full variable domain (rest looked up from reference TRBV7-9 and TRBJ2-7): DTGVSQNPRHKITKRGQNVTFRCDPISEHNRLYWYRQTLGQGPEFLTYFQNEAQLEKSRLLSDRFSAERPKGSFSTLEIQRTEQGDSAMYLCASSLAGQLKTYEQYFGPGTRLTVT.